Below, one T cell receptor (beta chain) is given with its context. Its antigen is undetermined. This specimen comes from a study of T cell responses to AZD1222 COVID-19 vaccine. The assay was immunoSEQ multiplex PCR, and TCRdb's table has in-frame clones only and misses some. Of some 180,000 clones in the sample, around 85% were seen once. Study results and limitations: Clonal diversity may have been underestimated, and the donors were mostly white British, with more females than males.

The specimen was peripheral blood, collected 28 days after the second AZD1222 dose. This clonotype originated in an adult who received the AZD1222 COVID-19 vaccine.

The CDR3 DNA reads TGTGCCAGCAGCCCCCAGCAGGACGAGCAGTACTTC. Amino acids: CASSPQQDEQYF. V gene TRBV13 combines with J gene TRBJ2-7, with D hard to call. CDR3 length: 12 amino acids. CDR1 is PRHDT and CDR2 is FYEKMQ in the germline V gene (reference sequence). V was cut by 5 bases and J by 5 bases, with 10 bases left in between.